Each of the 26 T cell receptor beta chains below was sequenced from the same sample in a study of T cell responses to AZD1222 COVID-19 vaccine. Assay used: immunoSEQ multiplex PCR; TCRdb lists only in-frame clones, some missing. The sample contains fewer than 65,000 clones, roughly 82% of which appear only once. Sample: peripheral blood, taken on day 0 of AZD1222 vaccination. The receptor source for this set is an adult in good health.

The V call is TRBV2, the J call TRBJ1-5, with TRBD1 identical over 7 bases. The junction had 6 bases not matched to a gene; V was cut back by 7 bases and J by 0 bases. Germline loops: CDR1 SNHLY, CDR2 FYNNEI. The CDR3 length is 15 residues. Written as DNA, the CDR3 is TGTGCCAGCACTTTAGACAGGGCTAGCAATCAGCCCCAGCATTTT. Translating gives CASTLDRASNQPQHF.

This clone was observed once. The chain is built from TRBV6-1 and TRBJ1-5; a possible D gene is TRBD1 (5 bases). With 5 bases removed from V and 4 bases from J, the gap between germline ends came to 9 bases. This CDR3 has 13 residues. Germline loops: CDR1 MNHNS, CDR2 SASEGT. Here the CDR3 reads CASSPGGNQPQHF. CDR3 nucleotides: TGTGCCAGCAGTCCCGGGGGGAATCAGCCCCAGCATTTT.

This clone was observed a handful of times. The chain recombines TRBV21-1 with TRBJ2-7; no DNA check was done on the table's D call, TRBD1. TRBV21-1 is listed as a pseudogene. CDR3 length: 12 residues. The CDR3 DNA reads TGTGCCAGCAGGGACAGAGTGCACGAGCAGTACGTC. Protein sequence: CASRDRVHEQYV.

This chain links TRBV19 with TRBJ2-3; either TRBD1 or TRBD2 may fit D (5 bases each). CDR3 size: 16 residues. With 2 bases removed from V and 5 bases from J, the gap between germline ends came to 17 bases. Germline-derived CDR1 and CDR2 are LNHDA and SQIVND (reference sequence). The CDR3 loop is CASSIQGHPRGDTQYF. The CDR3 DNA is TGTGCCAGTAGTATACAGGGCCATCCCCGGGGAGATACGCAGTATTTT.

The chain has TRBV6-5 and TRBJ1-1; 11 positions match TRBD1. CDR3 size: 16 residues. Germline V gene lookup returns CDR1 MNHEY and CDR2 SVGAGI. V shed 0 bases, J shed 10 bases, and the junction held 10 bases outside the gene matches. CDR3 region: CASSYSFGQGAVGAFF. CDR3 nucleotides: TGTGCCAGCAGTTACTCCTTTGGACAGGGGGCGGTTGGAGCTTTCTTT.

V is TRBV15 and J is TRBJ2-2; D not resolved. This CDR3 is built from 14 residues. Germline CDR1 and CDR2: LNHNV and YYDKDF (reference sequence). V shed 3 bases and J shed 4 bases, with 9 bases lying between them. The CDR3 spells CATSRLLLTGELFF. CDR3 DNA sequence: TGTGCCACCAGCAGGCTTTTACTCACCGGGGAGCTGTTTTTT.

The chain links TRBV18 to TRBJ1-2, with D possibly matching TRBD1 (6 bases). V lost 6 bases and J lost 0, with 17 bases in between. Germline CDR1 and CDR2: KGHSH and LQKENI. There are 16 residues in the CDR3. In nucleotides, the CDR3 is TGTGCCAGCTCGCCTGGACTCGGGACAACTAACTATGGCTACACCTTC. Translated: CASSPGLGTTNYGYTF.

The V call is TRBV18, the J call TRBJ2-3; possibly TRBD1 for D (6 bases). CDR3 length: 15 residues. The ends were cut back, 3 bases at V and 2 bases at J, with 12 bases in the middle. CDR1 and CDR2 (germline): KGHSH, LQKENI. CDR3 protein: CASSPTTGLTDTQYF. Here the CDR3 DNA reads TGTGCCAGCTCACCCACGACAGGACTCACAGATACGCAGTATTTT. Full variable domain (rest looked up from reference TRBV18 and TRBJ2-3): NAGVMQNPRHLVRRRGQEARLRCSPMKGHSHVYWYRQLPEEGLKFMVYLQKENIIDESGMPKERFSAEFPKEGPSILRIQQVVRGDSAAYFCASSPTTGLTDTQYFGPGTRLTVL.

In its sample, this clone is medium-sized. This chain uses TRBV10-3 with TRBJ1-1; no firm D call. The CDR3 is 12 residues long. V was pared by 8 bases and J by 4 bases, with 11 bases between. Germline V gene data show CDR1 as ENHRY and CDR2 as SYGVKD. CDR3 DNA sequence: TGTGCCATCTCCCTAGATGGCACTGAAGCTTTCTTT. It specifies CAISLDGTEAFF.

J is TRBJ1-2 and V is TRBV19; no reliable D call. There are 11 residues in the CDR3. Trimming took 5 bases from V and 7 from J, leaving 8 bases between them. From germline, CDR1 is LNHDA and CDR2 SQIVND (reference sequence). The CDR3 coding sequence is TGTGCCAGTAGTCGCCGCGGTGGCTACACCTTC. It is translated as CASSRRGGYTF.

The chain employs TRBV6-2 or TRBV6-3 and TRBJ2-7; 12 bases match TRBD2. This CDR3 is built from 15 residues. The trim removed 5 bases at V and 5 bases at J, leaving 7 bases unmatched. From germline, CDR1 is MNHEY and CDR2 SVGEGT. The CDR3 DNA follows: TGTGCCAGCAGTCGGACCCTAGCGGGAGGGAACGAGCAGTACTTC. Its protein is CASSRTLAGGNEQYF.

The J gene is TRBJ1-2, the V gene TRBV5-6; weak D call: TRBD1 (5 bases). Germline-derived CDR1 and CDR2 are SGHDT and YYEEEE. V gave up 6 bases and J gave up 3 bases, with 15 bases separating them. The CDR3 covers 14 residues. CDR3 sequence reads: CASTGGRGDYGYTF. The DNA of the CDR3 is TGTGCCAGCACCGGGGGGAGGGGCGACTATGGCTACACCTTC. Supplemented by reference TRBV5-6 and TRBJ1-2, the full variable domain reads DAGVTQSPTHLIKTRGQQVTLRCSPKSGHDTVSWYQQALGQGPQFIFQYYEEEERQRGNFPDRFSGHQFPNYSSELNVNALLLGDSALYLCASTGGRGDYGYTFGSGTRLTVV.

V usage is TRBV5-3 and J usage is TRBJ2-5; 12 nucleotides agree with TRBD2. TRBV5-3 is given ORF status, its function remaining uncertain. CDR3 size: 17 residues. Unmatched junction bases numbered 8, after V lost 4 bases and J lost 1 base. CDR3 sequence reads: CARSHGLAGYPQETQYF. The CDR3 region has the DNA TGTGCCAGAAGCCATGGACTAGCGGGATACCCCCAAGAGACCCAGTACTTC.

The chain couples TRBV3-1 (or the pseudogene TRBV3-2) to TRBJ2-7; D perhaps matches TRBD2 (6 bases). This CDR3 is 15 amino acids long. CDR1 and CDR2 (germline): LGHDT, YNNKEL (reference sequence). Trimming removed 2 bases from V and 3 bases from J, with 14 bases in between. CDR3 nucleotide sequence: TGTGCCAGCAGCCAATCCGACGGGAGAGGCTACGAGCAGTACTTC. Translating it yields CASSQSDGRGYEQYF.

This clone was counted only a few times. The chain is built from TRBV7-2 and TRBJ1-3; the D gene is possibly TRBD1 (5 bases). V lost 5 bases to trimming and J lost 2 bases, with 13 bases between them. Germline-derived CDR1 and CDR2 are SGHTA and FQGNSA. The CDR3 runs 15 residues. In nucleotides, the CDR3 is TGTGCCAGCAGCCCCCGGCCCAGGGCTGGAAACACCATATATTTT. The encoded protein is CASSPRPRAGNTIYF.

This rearrangement joins TRBV7-9 to TRBJ2-5; D uncertain. V lost 2 bases and J lost 1, with 5 bases in between. Germline assignment: CDR1 SEHNR and CDR2 FQNEAQ (reference sequence). The CDR3 spans 13 residues. The DNA for the CDR3 is TGTGCCAGCAGCTTAAGGATCCAAGAGACCCAGTACTTC. It encodes CASSLRIQETQYF.

The V gene is TRBV19, the J gene TRBJ2-4; tentative D call: TRBD1 (6 bases). V shed 6 bases and J shed 5 bases, with 14 bases lying between them. The CDR3 consists of 14 residues. Per the germline V gene, CDR1 is LNHDA and CDR2 is SQIVND (reference sequence). CDR3 sequence reads: CASRTNQGQNIQYF. As DNA, the CDR3 is TGTGCCAGTAGGACAAACCAGGGGCAAAACATTCAGTACTTC.

The rearrangement joins TRBV5-5 to TRBJ1-1; no definite D call. Trimming cost V 3 bases and J 1 base, with 7 bases left between them. The length of the CDR3 is 13 residues. Germline loops: CDR1 SGHKS, CDR2 YYEKEE (reference sequence). CDR3 residues: CASSSQTNTEAFF. The CDR3 bases are TGTGCCAGCAGCTCTCAGACGAACACTGAAGCTTTCTTT.

This chain connects TRBV11-2 to TRBJ1-3; D ambiguous. The V gene's germline CDR1 is SGHAT and CDR2 FQNNGV. Trimming stripped 4 bases from V and 3 bases from J, with 13 bases between. The CDR3 sequence is 15 residues long. The CDR3 DNA follows: TGTGCCAGCAGCTACGGGATTGCGCGTGGAAACACCATATATTTT. Residues: CASSYGIARGNTIYF.

V is TRBV7-8 and J is TRBJ2-7; D gene ambiguous. This CDR3 region has 13 residues. Trimming pared 5 bases from V and 0 bases from J, leaving 8 bases between. Germline V CDR1 and CDR2: SGHVS, FQNEAQ. CDR3 region: CASSRTLSYEQYV. The CDR3, as DNA: TGTGCCAGCAGCCGAACACTCTCCTACGAGCAGTACGTC.

V gene TRBV3-1 (or the pseudogene TRBV3-2) combines with J gene TRBJ1-4, with 11 bases aligning to TRBD1. With V trimmed by 4 bases and J by 7 bases, 5 bases remained unmatched. Germline loops: CDR1 LGHDT, CDR2 YNNKEL (reference sequence). The CDR3 totals 15 residues. The CDR3 DNA reads TGTGCCAGCAGCCGAGGACAGGGGGCGGGTGAAAAACTGTTTTTT. Encoded protein: CASSRGQGAGEKLFF.

J is TRBJ1-1 and V is TRBV11-2; no reliable D call. With 4 bases removed from V and 6 bases from J, the gap between germline ends came to 12 bases. The CDR3 is made up of 13 amino acids. Germline V gene data show CDR1 as SGHAT and CDR2 as FQNNGV. The DNA of the CDR3 is TGTGCCAGCAGCTCATTGGTACACCCTGAAGCTTTCTTT. Its translation: CASSSLVHPEAFF.

The V and J genes are TRBV13 and TRBJ2-6, with D unclear. Deletions cut 5 bases from V and 0 bases from J, with 8 bases between. Germline assignment: CDR1 PRHDT and CDR2 FYEKMQ (reference sequence). The CDR3 is 15 amino acids. The CDR3: CASSVRISGANVLTF. CDR3 DNA: TGTGCCAGCAGCGTACGGATCTCTGGGGCCAACGTCCTGACTTTC. The full variable domain, rest sourced from reference TRBV13 and TRBJ2-6, is AAGVIQSPRHLIKEKRETATLKCYPIPRHDTVYWYQQGPGQDPQFLISFYEKMQSDKGSIPDRFSAQQFSDYHSELNMSSLELGDSALYFCASSVRISGANVLTFGAGSRLTVL.

V is TRBV11-3 and J is TRBJ2-7, with D perhaps matching TRBD1 (6 bases). This CDR3 is 13 amino acids long. V was shortened by 5 bases and J by 3 bases, with 11 bases between the two germline ends. Per the germline V gene, CDR1 is SGHNT and CDR2 is YENEEA. The CDR3 coding sequence is TGTGCCAGCAGCAGGGACACCCGCTACGAGCAGTACTTC. Its translation: CASSRDTRYEQYF.

This chain connects TRBV12-3 or TRBV12-4 to TRBJ1-1; tentative D call: TRBD1 (5 bases). The CDR3 extends over 12 amino acids. The ends were cut back, 5 bases at V and 7 bases at J, with 11 bases in the middle. CDR3 loop: CASSLQGYEAFF. The CDR3, as DNA: TGTGCCAGCAGTCTTCAGGGTTATGAAGCTTTCTTT.

The chain couples TRBV27 to TRBJ1-2; 7 nucleotides line up with TRBD1. Germline CDR1 reads MNHEY; CDR2 reads SMNVEV (reference sequence). The J segment lost 5 bases and the V segment lost 4 bases, leaving 13 bases of the junction unmatched. The CDR3 runs to 16 residues. CDR3 amino acids: CASSSRVGQARYGYTF. The CDR3 nucleotides are TGTGCCAGCAGTTCCAGGGTCGGACAGGCTAGGTATGGCTACACCTTC.